This T cell receptor beta chain was recorded in a study of shared clonotypes between healthy human individuals. In the study overall: The donor group consisted of two women and three men, aged 18 to 49. The plates for each donor numbered three CD4 naive, three CD4 memory, two CD8 naive and one CD8 memory.

Germline loops: CDR1 MDHEN, CDR2 SYDVKM. This CDR3 has 13 amino acids. With 3 bases removed from V and 0 bases from J, the gap between germline ends came to 5 bases. The donors, all of them Caucasian adults, lived in Nashville, Tennessee. Combination of CD45RO+ cells with CCR7-negative CD45RA+ TemRA cells was used for CD8 memory. In the case of this clone: The sample holds other DNA sequences that translate to the same CDR3.

The method was immunoSEQ multiplex PCR; TCRdb's version includes in-frame clones alone and lacks a portion of them. The sample has fewer than 350,000 clones; 80% to 90% are singletons. Sequenced input: memory CD8+ T cells sorted from blood. As for subset: CD45RO+ cells pooled with CCR7-negative TemRA cells. The receptor's source is a man aged 18 to 30 in good health. The chain combines TRBV28 with TRBJ1-1; D is unclear. The CDR3 reads CASSFRVNTEAFF. DNA of the CDR3: TGTGCCAGCAGTTTCCGGGTGAACACTGAAGCTTTCTTT. The variable domain in full, completed from reference TRBV28 and TRBJ1-1, reads DVKVTQSSRYLVKRTGEKVFLECVQDMDHENMFWYRQDPGLGLRLIYFSYDVKMKEKGDIPEGYSVSREKKERFSLILESASTNQTSMYLCASSFRVNTEAFFGQGTRLTVV.